These 13 T cell receptor beta chains were all obtained from the same sample, sequenced in a study of OX40 agonist ivuxolimab in advanced cancers. Library prep was done by the immunoSEQ multiplex PCR assay. TCRdb limited this immuneACCESS table to in-frame rearrangements with V and J called. A share of clones is missing; checked studies link under half to unresolved V genes, and the rest is unexplained. The sample table contains under 95,000 clones; only one count was recorded for 85% to 95% of them. Roughly 6.4% of the sample belongs to the ten largest clones. The sequences come from CD4+ or CD8+ T cells sorted from blood, collected in a trial of the OX40 agonist ivuxolimab. The receptors shown here come from an adult with an advanced solid tumor such as melanoma, head and neck, liver or kidney cancer.

The chain employs TRBV29-1 and TRBJ1-2, with 8 positions matching TRBD1. Germline V gene sequence: CDR1 SQVTM, CDR2 ANQGSEA. V trimming: 6 bases; J trimming: 3 bases; junction bases outside the gene matches: 3. The CDR3 sequence is 12 residues long. The CDR3 here is CSVDRGDYGYTF. The CDR3 DNA is TGCAGCGTAGACAGGGGCGACTATGGCTACACCTTC.

This rearrangement joins TRBV11-2 to TRBJ1-1; D unresolved. Germline V CDR1 and CDR2: SGHAT, FQNNGV. The CDR3 runs to 14 residues. V was shortened by 1 base and J by 3 bases, with 9 bases between the two germline ends. The CDR3 loop is CASSLVGLDTEAFF. The CDR3 DNA reads as TGTGCCAGCAGCTTAGTGGGCCTGGACACTGAAGCTTTCTTT.

The genes are TRBV19 and TRBJ1-5; 10 nucleotides align to TRBD1. The CDR3 length is 15 residues. After removal of 6 bases from V and 4 bases from J, the junction contained 6 bases not matched to a gene. Germline values: CDR1 LNHDA, CDR2 SQIVND (reference sequence). Written as DNA, the CDR3 is TGTGCCAGTAGCCCCGGGACAGGGGCTAATCAGCCCCAGCATTTT. Its translation: CASSPGTGANQPQHF.

The chain is built from TRBV5-6 and TRBJ2-7; 13 bases line up with TRBD2. The CDR3 covers 16 residues. Germline V gene data show CDR1 as SGHDT and CDR2 as YYEEEE. The junction had 4 bases not matched to a gene; V was cut back by 4 bases and J by 0 bases. The CDR3 sequence: CASSGGLAGNSYEQYF. The CDR3 DNA follows: TGTGCCAGCAGCGGGGGACTAGCGGGGAACTCCTACGAGCAGTACTTC.

The chain couples TRBV19 to TRBJ2-7; 7 bases map to TRBD1. J was trimmed by 4 bases and V by 4 bases; bases with no gene match: 4. Germline lookup yields CDR1 LNHDA and CDR2 SQIVND (reference sequence). The CDR3 totals 13 residues. The DNA for the CDR3 is TGTGCCAGTAGTAAAGGGGGCGAGTACGAGCAGTACTTC. Its protein is CASSKGGEYEQYF.

This rearrangement joins TRBV4-3 to TRBJ1-4; weak D call: TRBD1 (5 bases). The CDR3 runs to 15 residues. Trimming left V 5 bases short and J 4 bases short, with 14 bases between. Per germline, CDR1 LGHNA and CDR2 YSLEER. CDR3 region: CASSARQTLNEKLFF. DNA of the CDR3: TGCGCCAGCAGCGCCCGACAGACACTTAATGAAAAACTGTTTTTT.

The chain couples TRBV14 to TRBJ1-2, with D uncertain. V lost 2 bases, J lost 5 bases, and 12 bases lay in between. Germline V gives CDR1 SGHDN, CDR2 FVKESK. The length of the CDR3 is 14 residues. This CDR3 is CASSQTGLIYGYTF. CDR3 bases: TGTGCCAGCAGCCAAACGGGCCTGATTTATGGCTACACCTTC. The complete variable domain, with remaining parts taken from reference TRBV14 and TRBJ1-2, reads EAGVTQFPSHSVIEKGQTVTLRCDPISGHDNLYWYRRVMGKEIKFLLHFVKESKQDESGMPNNRFLAERTGGTYSTLKVQPAELEDSGVYFCASSQTGLIYGYTFGSGTRLTVV.

The chain recombines TRBV28 with TRBJ1-2; D possibly corresponds to TRBD1 (5 bases). CDR1 is MDHEN, CDR2 SYDVKM, per germline. Trimming removed 2 bases at V and 5 bases at J, with 15 bases between. This CDR3 region has 15 residues. The CDR3 region is CASSLPTALPYGYTF. The CDR3 nucleotides read TGTGCCAGCAGTTTACCGACAGCATTACCTTATGGCTACACCTTC.

This chain joins TRBV25-1 and TRBJ1-5; TRBD1 might be the D (5 bases). Germline V gene sequence: CDR1 MGHDK, CDR2 SYGVNS. Trimming shortened V by 3 bases and J by 3 bases, and 6 bases separated the two germline ends. There are 13 residues in the CDR3. The CDR3 coding sequence is TGTGCCAGCAGTGACAGGGACAATCAGCCCCAGCATTTT. Translated, it gives CASSDRDNQPQHF.

The genes are TRBV28 and TRBJ1-2; D unclear. Trimming removed 1 base at V and 6 bases at J, with 12 bases between. The CDR3 is 14 residues long. Germline CDR1 is MDHEN and CDR2 is SYDVKM. CDR3: CASSLSGLQDGYTF. Here the CDR3 DNA reads TGTGCCAGCAGTTTATCGGGCCTCCAGGATGGCTACACCTTC.

The count of this clone is one. CDR3 protein: CASSSAGGSQETQYF. The CDR3 DNA is TGTGCCAGCAGCTCTGCGGGGGGCAGTCAAGAGACCCAGTACTTC. The chain has TRBV9 and TRBJ2-5; 8 bases map to TRBD2. J lost 2 bases, V lost 4 bases, and 7 bases had no gene match. This CDR3 region has 15 residues. Germline CDR1 reads SGDLS; CDR2 reads YYNGEE.

This clone was seen just once. The V and J genes are TRBV25-1 and TRBJ1-5, with D maybe TRBD1 (5 bases). The CDR3 consists of 15 residues. Looked up from germline, CDR1 is MGHDK and CDR2 is SYGVNS. Trimming pared 3 bases from V and 1 base from J, leaving 10 bases between. The CDR3 DNA sequence: TGTGCCAGCAGTGACCGGGGGGGGAGCAATCAGCCCCAGCATTTT. Translated, it gives CASSDRGGSNQPQHF.

The rearrangement uses TRBV7-9 and TRBJ2-1; no clear D gene. CDR3 size: 11 residues. Trimming left V 4 bases short and J 8 bases short, with 6 bases between. Per the germline V gene, CDR1 is SEHNR and CDR2 is FQNEAQ (reference sequence). CDR3 nucleotide sequence: TGTGCCAGCAGCTCTTCTTATGAGCAGTTCTTC. It specifies CASSSSYEQFF.